This T cell receptor beta chain was sequenced for a study of cytomegalovirus exposure and HLA in healthy donors. Study-wide findings and caveats: The availability of immune exposure information extended only to CMV serostatus. In an earlier analysis, most TCR beta V segments were productive about 87% or about 30% of the time. Overall, around 160 TCR beta chains were annotated as cytomegalovirus-associated.

Details on this clone: The antigen is not known.

At the time of sampling, donors were nominally healthy, though unrecorded immune exposures were likely. PCR employed 60 Vbeta and 13 Jbeta primers. Assay: immunoSEQ multiplex PCR; the TCRdb copy retains only in-frame clones and omits some. The table lists about 190,000 clones, 75% to 90% of them singletons. Sample: PBMCs. The receptor was isolated from a boy younger than 10 in good health and CMV-seronegative.

CDR3 region: CASSLARTGGLEKLFF. For the CDR3, the DNA is TGTGCCAGCAGCTTGGCCCGCACAGGGGGACTCGAAAAACTGTTTTTT. The chain links TRBV5-6 to TRBJ1-4, with 8 bases fitting TRBD1. J was trimmed by 8 bases and V by 0 bases; bases with no gene match: 9. Germline CDR1 and CDR2: SGHDT and YYEEEE. The CDR3 covers 16 residues.